At least ten counts were recorded for the clone carrying this T cell receptor beta chain. TCR beta VDJ and CDR3 profiling used genomic DNA as template. Using its own MiXCR run on the reads, TCRdb lists one record per CDR3 protein. This sample has around 430,000 distinct CDR3 sequences, with approximately 33% found just once. This record comes from a study of CD8+CD57+ T cells in acquired aplastic anemia. Study background: Yields of DNA that came from sorted CD4+ and CD8+ cells averaged about 3.3 ug.

There are 12 residues in the CDR3. CDR1 is SGDLS and CDR2 is YYNGEE in the germline V gene. The V gene lost 0 bases and the J gene lost 3 bases, with 1 base spanning the gap. Sequenced patients had shown CD8+CD57+ cell expansion by flow cytometry. Diagnosis of severe acquired aplastic anemia applied to all patients. The chain couples TRBV9 to TRBJ1-3; D is uncertain. Sequences were obtained from sorted CD4+, CD8+, or CD8+CD57+ T cells (not recorded which) from PBMCs. The sequence was collected from a human donor with aplastic anemia. CDR3 bases: TGTGCCAGCAGCGTAGGTGGAAACACCATATATTTT. This encodes CASSVGGNTIYF.